Each of the 4 T cell receptor beta chains below was sequenced from the same sample in a study of T cell repertoires in cytomegalovirus infection. These receptors' antigens are unknown. TCRdb analysed the reads with MiXCR anew, one entry per CDR3 protein. The sample lists 450,000 to 650,000 distinct CDR3 sequences; 40% were seen once. Sequenced material: cultured PBMCs, taken from culture after CMV antigen stimulation. Receptor source: a human donor in good health (CMV status not recorded). Some clones in this sample may be carry-over from other donors' samples.

The chain links TRBV20-1 to TRBJ1-3; D is undetermined. The CDR3 sequence is 15 residues long. The germline CDR1 and CDR2 sequences are DFQATT and SNEGSKA (reference sequence). The ends were cut back, 4 bases at V and 0 bases at J, with 13 bases in the middle. The CDR3 loop reads CSAIPRVSSGNTIYF. The DNA for the CDR3 is TGCAGTGCTATCCCGCGGGTTAGCTCTGGAAACACCATATATTTT.

V is TRBV19 and J is TRBJ2-1; TRBD2 aligns across 9 bases. The CDR3 runs to 15 residues. Germline CDR1 LNHDA, CDR2 SQIVND (reference sequence). Trimming took 3 bases from V and 4 from J; bases not matched to a gene: 4. This CDR3 reads CASSIFSGGYNEQFF. The CDR3 DNA is TGTGCCAGTAGTATTTTTAGCGGGGGATACAATGAGCAGTTCTTC.

The CDR3 spells CASSDLTPSTDTQYF. CDR3 nucleotide sequence: TGTGCCAGCAGTGATCTAACACCTAGCACAGATACGCAGTATTTT. The V gene is TRBV6-1, the J gene TRBJ2-3; D unclear. V was pared by 3 bases and J by 0 bases, with 10 bases between. The CDR3 loop spans 15 amino acids. Germline assignment: CDR1 MNHNS and CDR2 SASEGT.

The chain couples TRBV5-1 to TRBJ2-2; 10 bases map to TRBD2. Germline V gene lookup returns CDR1 SGHRS and CDR2 YFSETQ. The trim removed 2 bases at V and 2 bases at J, leaving 6 bases unmatched. The CDR3 totals 17 residues. CDR3 nucleotides: TGCGCCAGCAGCTTAACAGCGGGGGGGCCTAACACCGGGGAGCTGTTTTTT. Translated, it gives CASSLTAGGPNTGELFF.